The rows below give T cell receptor beta chains drawn from one sample of a study of tumor and adjacent non-tumor tissue in lung cancer. TCRdb redid the calling of the multiplex PCR reads with MiXCR, one entry per CDR3 protein. Among 110,000 or so distinct CDR3 sequences listed, about 61% were seen once. The source material was distant non-tumor lung tissue. These receptors were collected from a man aged 55 to 69 with non-small cell lung cancer. Both conserved end residues are part of each CDR3. The order of the fields is D gene, clone size, V gene, J gene, CDR3 DNA, CDR3 protein. A D gene is named only where the DNA matches it firmly. The size field is filled for only some rows; it gives once, few, many or a size class.

d_gene: -; abundance: -; v_gene: TRBV29-1; j_gene: TRBJ2-1; CDR3nt: TGCAGCGTTGTGGGGACTCGCGTGTATGAGAAGTTCTTC; CDR3aa: CSVVGTRVYEKFF
d_gene: -; abundance: -; v_gene: TRBV5-6; j_gene: TRBJ2-7; CDR3nt: TGTGCCGGCAGCTCGTCGGGGAAATTTCAGTACTTC; CDR3aa: CAGSSSGKFQYF
d_gene: -; abundance: -; v_gene: TRBV12-3/TRBV12-4; j_gene: TRBJ1-5; CDR3nt: TGTCCCAGTGATAGTTCCGGAAGTGTCAATCAGCCCCAGCATTTT; CDR3aa: CPSDSSGSVNQPQHF
d_gene: TRBD2; abundance: once; v_gene: TRBV6-5; j_gene: TRBJ2-3; CDR3nt: TGTGCCAGCGGTTACGGCGGGAGTGACACAGGTACGCAGTATTTT; CDR3aa: CASGYGGSDTGTQYF
d_gene: -; abundance: many; v_gene: TRBV6-6; j_gene: TRBJ1-1; CDR3nt: TGTGCCAGCAGTGCAGGGAGCACTGAAGCTTTCTTT; CDR3aa: CASSAGSTEAFF
d_gene: -; abundance: -; v_gene: TRBV5-8; j_gene: TRBJ2-1; CDR3nt: TGTGCCAGCAGCACCCGACCGAATAATGAGCAGTTCTTC; CDR3aa: CASSTRPNNEQFF
d_gene: -; abundance: -; v_gene: TRBV12-3/TRBV12-4; j_gene: TRBJ2-7; CDR3nt: TGTGTCAACAGTCCGTTACCCCTCGGACAGCCTACGGAGCAGTACTTC; CDR3aa: CVNSPLPLGQPTEQYF
d_gene: -; abundance: few; v_gene: TRBV28; j_gene: TRBJ2-7; CDR3nt: TGTGCCAGCAGTCTGGGGTTCGAGCAGTGCTTC; CDR3aa: CASSLGFEQCF
d_gene: TRBD1; abundance: -; v_gene: TRBV5-1; j_gene: TRBJ1-1; CDR3nt: TGCGCCAGCAGCTTGGGAGACAGGGGCATGAACACTGAAGCTTTCTTT; CDR3aa: CASSLGDRGMNTEAFF
d_gene: -; abundance: -; v_gene: TRBV5-4; j_gene: TRBJ2-2; CDR3nt: TGTGCCAGCAGTTTGTGGACCAGGAACACCGGGGAGCTGTTTTTT; CDR3aa: CASSLWTRNTGELFF
d_gene: -; abundance: -; v_gene: TRBV5-1; j_gene: TRBJ1-1; CDR3nt: TGCGCCAGCAGCTTGGAACCGGGCGGCACTGAAGCTTTCTTT; CDR3aa: CASSLEPGGTEAFF
d_gene: -; abundance: -; v_gene: TRBV28; j_gene: TRBJ2-3; CDR3nt: TGTGCCAGCGGCACCCGGGGGCTAGGGGGCCCAGATACGCAGTATTTT; CDR3aa: CASGTRGLGGPDTQYF
d_gene: TRBD1; abundance: -; v_gene: TRBV7-8; j_gene: TRBJ2-1; CDR3nt: TGTGCCAGCAACTTAGGTGACAGGGGCAATGAGCAGTTCTTC; CDR3aa: CASNLGDRGNEQFF
d_gene: TRBD2; abundance: -; v_gene: TRBV5-4; j_gene: TRBJ2-3; CDR3nt: TGTGCCAGTAGCGACGGACTAGCGGCTACAGATACGCAGTATTTT; CDR3aa: CASSDGLAATDTQYF
d_gene: -; abundance: many; v_gene: TRBV4-1; j_gene: TRBJ2-3; CDR3nt: TGCGCCAGCAGCCAAGAAGATCGGGCCACAGATACGCAGTATTTT; CDR3aa: CASSQEDRATDTQYF
d_gene: -; abundance: -; v_gene: TRBV7-9; j_gene: TRBJ2-5; CDR3nt: TGTGCCAGCAGCGACCGACATGGGGGGTACCAAGAGACCCAGTACTTC; CDR3aa: CASSDRHGGYQETQYF
d_gene: TRBD1; abundance: once; v_gene: TRBV10-2; j_gene: TRBJ1-2; CDR3nt: TGCACCAGCAGTAGAGCAACAGGGGATGGCTACACCTTC; CDR3aa: CTSSRATGDGYTF
d_gene: -; abundance: -; v_gene: TRBV5-6; j_gene: TRBJ2-5; CDR3nt: TGTGTCGGCAGCCTGCATTTCAACAGCGTGGCCGAGACCCAGTACTTC; CDR3aa: CVGSLHFNSVAETQYF
d_gene: -; abundance: -; v_gene: TRBV20-1; j_gene: TRBJ1-1; CDR3nt: TGCAATGCTAGAGATGGATCGGCTGAAGGTTTCTTT; CDR3aa: CNARDGSAEGFF
d_gene: -; abundance: few; v_gene: TRBV5-6; j_gene: TRBJ2-5; CDR3nt: TGTGCCAGCAGCTTGGCCGGGCAGACGTCCCCCCAAGAGACCCAGTACTTC; CDR3aa: CASSLAGQTSPQETQYF
d_gene: -; abundance: -; v_gene: TRBV6-1; j_gene: TRBJ1-1; CDR3nt: TGTGCCAGCAGTGATCTGAGTGTCAGTGGAGCTTCCTTT; CDR3aa: CASSDLSVSGASF
d_gene: -; abundance: -; v_gene: TRBV11-2; j_gene: TRBJ2-7; CDR3nt: TGTGCCAGCAGCTCCCCCCGTGGGATCTTCTTCTCCGAGCAGTACTTC; CDR3aa: CASSSPRGIFFSEQYF
d_gene: -; abundance: -; v_gene: TRBV10-3; j_gene: TRBJ1-2; CDR3nt: TGTGCCATCAGTGAGGGACGGACCTCCGATGGTCACACCTTC; CDR3aa: CAISEGRTSDGHTF
d_gene: -; abundance: once; v_gene: TRBV12-3/TRBV12-4; j_gene: TRBJ2-7; CDR3nt: TGTGCCAGCAGGAAGATGTATGGGAGCGTCGAGCAGTACTTC; CDR3aa: CASRKMYGSVEQYF
d_gene: -; abundance: -; v_gene: TRBV6-6; j_gene: TRBJ1-2; CDR3nt: TGTGCCAGCAGACAGGAGGCTGGTTATGGCTACACCTTC; CDR3aa: CASRQEAGYGYTF
d_gene: TRBD1; abundance: -; v_gene: TRBV15; j_gene: TRBJ2-1; CDR3nt: TGTGCCACCAGCAGAGATAGACAGGGAAACTGGGATGAGCAGTTCTTC; CDR3aa: CATSRDRQGNWDEQFF
d_gene: -; abundance: many; v_gene: TRBV30; j_gene: TRBJ2-1; CDR3nt: TGTGCCTTGGAATTAGGACAGAGCTACAATGAGCAGTTCTTC; CDR3aa: CALELGQSYNEQFF
d_gene: -; abundance: -; v_gene: TRBV5-1; j_gene: TRBJ2-1; CDR3nt: TGCGCCAGCAGGACTACAGGATTGGCGTTACATGAGCAGTTCTTC; CDR3aa: CASRTTGLALHEQFF
d_gene: TRBD2; abundance: few; v_gene: TRBV28; j_gene: TRBJ2-3; CDR3nt: TGTGCCAGCAGTACACCTAGCGGTCCAGAGGGAGATACGCAGTATTTT; CDR3aa: CASSTPSGPEGDTQYF
d_gene: -; abundance: many; v_gene: TRBV5-4; j_gene: TRBJ2-1; CDR3nt: TGTGCCAGCAGCCCCGTCAGGGGCTCCTACAATGAGCAGTTCTTC; CDR3aa: CASSPVRGSYNEQFF
d_gene: -; abundance: -; v_gene: TRBV6-5; j_gene: TRBJ2-1; CDR3nt: TGTGCCAGCAGACTAACAGGGAGCAATGAGCAATTCTTC; CDR3aa: CASRLTGSNEQFF
d_gene: -; abundance: -; v_gene: TRBV4-3; j_gene: TRBJ2-1; CDR3nt: TGCGCCAGCAGCCAAGAAGGGATAGGGCGTAATGAGCACTTCTTC; CDR3aa: CASSQEGIGRNEHFF
d_gene: -; abundance: few; v_gene: TRBV13; j_gene: TRBJ2-3; CDR3nt: TGTGCCAGCAGCTTATTCCTTAGGGATACGCAGTATTTT; CDR3aa: CASSLFLRDTQYF
d_gene: TRBD2; abundance: -; v_gene: TRBV7-2; j_gene: TRBJ2-7; CDR3nt: TGTGCCAACAGCTTGGCCCCGGGGGTAGCGGGAGCGCGGACCTACGTGCAGTACTTC; CDR3aa: CANSLAPGVAGARTYVQYF
d_gene: -; abundance: many; v_gene: TRBV6-6; j_gene: TRBJ2-1; CDR3nt: TGTGCCAGCAGTTACCCCGGAACACGAGGGATCAATGAGCAGTTCTTC; CDR3aa: CASSYPGTRGINEQFF
d_gene: -; abundance: -; v_gene: TRBV13; j_gene: TRBJ1-1; CDR3nt: TGCGCCAGCAGCCTCCTTCTGGCTACGAACACTGAAGCTTTCTTT; CDR3aa: CASSLLLATNTEAFF
d_gene: TRBD2; abundance: -; v_gene: TRBV28; j_gene: TRBJ2-7; CDR3nt: TGTGCCTGCAGTTTGGGACTAGCGGGAGGCTACGAGCAGTATTTC; CDR3aa: CACSLGLAGGYEQYF
d_gene: TRBD2; abundance: -; v_gene: TRBV3-1; j_gene: TRBJ2-7; CDR3nt: TGTGCCAGCAGCCGGATTAGCGGGGACGAGCAGTACTTC; CDR3aa: CASSRISGDEQYF
d_gene: TRBD2; abundance: many; v_gene: TRBV6-5; j_gene: TRBJ2-3; CDR3nt: TGTGCCAGCAGTTACGAGCTAGCGGGGGGGGCGGATACGCAGTATTTT; CDR3aa: CASSYELAGGADTQYF
d_gene: -; abundance: -; v_gene: TRBV7-2; j_gene: TRBJ1-2; CDR3nt: TGTGTCAGCACCAAAGAAGTAGCAGCTTATGGCTACACCTTC; CDR3aa: CVSTKEVAAYGYTF
d_gene: -; abundance: -; v_gene: TRBV5-4; j_gene: TRBJ2-7; CDR3nt: TGTGCCAGCAGCTTGGTGTACGATCAGTACTTC; CDR3aa: CASSLVYDQYF
d_gene: -; abundance: -; v_gene: TRBV7-8; j_gene: TRBJ1-2; CDR3nt: TGTGCCAGCAGCCAAACCCCGATCGGGGGCTACACCTTC; CDR3aa: CASSQTPIGGYTF
d_gene: -; abundance: many; v_gene: TRBV6-5; j_gene: TRBJ1-1; CDR3nt: TGTGCCAGCAGACCCTTCCCCCAGGGCACTGAAGCTTTCTTT; CDR3aa: CASRPFPQGTEAFF
d_gene: TRBD2; abundance: few; v_gene: TRBV28; j_gene: TRBJ2-2; CDR3nt: TGTGCCAGCGGGCGGGGGACCAGGGAGCTGTTTTTT; CDR3aa: CASGRGTRELFF
d_gene: TRBD1; abundance: -; v_gene: TRBV20-1; j_gene: TRBJ2-4; CDR3nt: TGCTGTGCTAGAGGGGGCGGAGTAGCCAAAAACATTCAGTACTTC; CDR3aa: CCARGGGVAKNIQYF
d_gene: -; abundance: -; v_gene: TRBV2; j_gene: TRBJ1-5; CDR3nt: TGTGCCAGCAGGACAGACAGCCCGAATCAGCCCCAGCATTTT; CDR3aa: CASRTDSPNQPQHF
d_gene: -; abundance: -; v_gene: TRBV7-3; j_gene: TRBJ2-2; CDR3nt: TGTGCCTGCAGCTCCGAAGGTTGGGACACCGGGGAGCTGTTTTTT; CDR3aa: CACSSEGWDTGELFF
d_gene: -; abundance: -; v_gene: TRBV29-1; j_gene: TRBJ2-3; CDR3nt: TGCAGCGCTGATGTCACGGATACGCAGTATTTT; CDR3aa: CSADVTDTQYF